This T cell receptor (beta chain) stems from a study of T cell changes during pregnancy in multiple sclerosis. The CDR3 loop spans 14 amino acids. CDR1 SGDLS and CDR2 YYNGEE come from the germline V gene. V lost 1 base, J lost 3 bases, and 11 bases lay in between. The data were produced by immunoSEQ multiplex PCR, yet TCRdb's version contains in-frame clones alone and is incomplete. The table records roughly 18,000 clones, 88% of them present only once. This receptor was taken from a female donor in good health, enrolled as a control in a pregnancy study. This sequence joins TRBV9 and TRBJ2-7; maybe TRBD1 (5 bases). Sequences were derived from CD4+ T cells from peripheral blood mononuclear cells, sampled in the first trimester of pregnancy. This CDR3 reads CASSVLGDHYEQYF. CDR3 sequence (DNA): TGTGCCAGCAGCGTATTAGGGGATCACTACGAGCAGTACTTC.